This T cell receptor (beta chain) was documented in a study of blood T cells in healthy people across ages. Aged roughly 6 to 100, donors were systemically healthy Caucasians from Russia. Each donor gave roughly 9.1 milliliters of peripheral blood. The J segment lost 1 base and the V segment lost 0 bases, leaving 4 bases of the junction unmatched. CDR1 is SGHRS, CDR2 YFSETQ, per germline. This CDR3 is built from 18 residues. In the case of this clonotype: Its target is not known.

Findings of the study overall: It was not possible, with unsorted PBMCs, to conclusively compare naive and antigen-experienced cells.

Combining a sample-barcoded 5' primer with a J-beta primer mix, a second PCR ran for roughly 7 to 11 cycles. With 12 random nucleotides, a template-switch adaptor tagged each individual cDNA molecule. TCRdb reprocessed the 5' RACE reads with MiXCR, giving one entry per CDR3 protein. The repertoire holds hundreds of thousands of distinct CDR3 sequences, with around a quarter as singletons. This same sample was also taken into another study, of T cells of mothers and their children.

The origin of this receptor is a boy under 18 in good health. Sequences were obtained from blood. The chain is built from TRBV5-1 and TRBJ2-5; TRBD2 matches 15 bases. CDR3 DNA sequence: TGCGCCAGCAGCTTGGTTGCGGGACTAGCGGGGGGCCAAGAGACCCAGTACTTC. Translated: CASSLVAGLAGGQETQYF. Together with reference TRBV5-1 and TRBJ2-5, the CDR3 gives the full variable domain: KAGVTQTPRYLIKTRGQQVTLSCSPISGHRSVSWYQQTPGQGLQFLFEYFSETQRNKGNFPGRFSGRQFSNSRSEMNVSTLELGDSALYLCASSLVAGLAGGQETQYFGPGTRLLVL.